The 15 T cell receptor beta chains listed next were all sequenced from one sample in a study of OX40 agonist ivuxolimab in advanced cancers. Only in-frame clones appear in the TCRdb table, and some are missing; sequencing was by immunoSEQ multiplex PCR. The sample consists of around 15,000 clones, almost 85% of them appearing once. This specimen consisted of CD4+ or CD8+ T cells sorted from blood, obtained in a trial of the OX40 agonist ivuxolimab. The receptors shown here come from an adult with an advanced solid tumor such as melanoma, head and neck, liver or kidney cancer.

The chain combines TRBV11-2 with TRBJ2-5; D is unresolved. CDR1 and CDR2 (germline): SGHAT, FQNNGV. CDR3 length: 12 amino acids. V was clipped by 1 base and J by 4 bases, with 4 bases between them. In DNA, the CDR3 is TGTGCCAGCAGCTTAGTTCGAGAGACCCAGTACTTC. Its protein is CASSLVRETQYF.

The chain employs TRBV7-9 and TRBJ2-3; D is ambiguous. The CDR3 runs to 13 residues. With 5 bases removed from V and 2 bases from J, the gap between germline ends came to 8 bases. The V gene's germline CDR1 is SEHNR and CDR2 FQNEAQ (reference sequence). Written as DNA, the CDR3 is TGTGCCAGCAGCCTCGGAGACACAGATACGCAGTATTTT. It encodes CASSLGDTDTQYF. The full variable domain, rest sourced from reference TRBV7-9 and TRBJ2-3, is DTGVSQNPRHKITKRGQNVTFRCDPISEHNRLYWYRQTLGQGPEFLTYFQNEAQLEKSRLLSDRFSAERPKGSFSTLEIQRTEQGDSAMYLCASSLGDTDTQYFGPGTRLTVL.

This chain joins TRBV20-1 and TRBJ1-5; 7 bases are a match to TRBD1. CDR1 DFQATT and CDR2 SNEGSKA come from the germline V gene (reference sequence). CDR3 length: 11 residues. With 3 bases clipped from V and 11 bases from J, the junction kept 4 bases outside the gene matches. In DNA form, the CDR3 reads TGCAGTGCTAGCCCCGGACAGGCCCAGCATTTT. It translates to CSASPGQAQHF.

The CDR3 spells CASSGGQGGEKLFF. The CDR3 DNA reads TGTGCCAGCAGTGGAGGACAGGGAGGCGAAAAACTGTTTTTT. The rearrangement links TRBV28 to TRBJ1-4; TRBD1 matches 8 bases. With 5 bases clipped from V and 8 bases from J, the junction kept 7 bases outside the gene matches. In germline, CDR1 is MDHEN, CDR2 SYDVKM. The CDR3 runs 14 residues.

The V and J genes are TRBV6-1 and TRBJ2-1; 8 nucleotides agree with TRBD1. This CDR3 region has 14 residues. The germline V gene encodes CDR1 MNHNS and CDR2 SASEGT. With V trimmed by 7 bases and J by 7 bases, 9 bases remained unmatched. CDR3: CASNFRDRWNEQFF. CDR3 nucleotides: TGTGCCAGCAACTTCCGGGACAGGTGGAATGAGCAGTTCTTC.

This sequence joins TRBV18 and TRBJ2-7, with 8 bases aligning to TRBD1. Germline CDR1 KGHSH, CDR2 LQKENI. Trimming took 3 bases from V and 2 from J; bases not matched to a gene: 9. The CDR3 length is 16 residues. The CDR3 DNA reads as TGTGCCAGCTCACCTCGGACAGGGAAGGGGGCCTACGAGCAGTACTTC. As protein: CASSPRTGKGAYEQYF.

The rearrangement links TRBV19 to TRBJ2-3, with 10 bases aligning to TRBD2. Germline V gene lookup returns CDR1 LNHDA and CDR2 SQIVND (reference sequence). The CDR3 runs to 16 residues. With V trimmed by 6 bases and J by 3 bases, 9 bases remained unmatched. CDR3 amino acids: CASSRKSSGGTDTQYF. In DNA form, the CDR3 reads TGTGCCAGTAGCCGAAAGTCTAGCGGGGGAACAGATACGCAGTATTTT.

CDR3 DNA sequence: TGTGCCAGCCGAGAGGAGGGCCGTTTTACCGGGGAGCTGTTTTTT. Protein: CASREEGRFTGELFF. This chain connects TRBV6-5 to TRBJ2-2; D might be TRBD2 (6 bases). The V end was cut by 8 bases, the J end by 5 bases, with 18 bases between. CDR1 is MNHEY, CDR2 SVGAGI, per germline. The CDR3 is made up of 15 amino acids.

The chain carries TRBV21-1 and TRBJ2-7; the D call TRBD2 from the table was never checked on the DNA. TRBV21-1 is a known pseudogene. The CDR3 loop spans 15 amino acids. For the CDR3, the DNA is TGTGCCAGCAGCAAAACCCGGTGGGGGGGAAACGAGCAGTACTTC. It is translated as CASSKTRWGGNEQYF.

This chain connects TRBV5-1 to TRBJ2-2; D is unclear. V was shortened by 3 bases and J by 2 bases, with 14 bases between the two germline ends. Germline V gene sequence: CDR1 SGHRS, CDR2 YFSETQ. The CDR3 totals 16 residues. The CDR3 loop is CASSSSLGINTGELFF. The DNA for the CDR3 is TGCGCCAGCAGCTCTTCCCTGGGGATTAACACCGGGGAGCTGTTTTTT.

Comments on this clone: The sample has other DNA sequences that encode this CDR3 too. This chain connects TRBV4-1 to TRBJ2-2; 10 bases align to TRBD2. Germline trimming cut 4 bases from V and 0 bases from J; bases unmatched to any gene: 2. The CDR3 has 16 amino acids. The germline V gene encodes CDR1 MGHRA and CDR2 YSYEKL. The CDR3 is CASSLLAGANTGELFF. The DNA for the CDR3 is TGCGCCAGCAGCCTTCTAGCGGGGGCGAACACCGGGGAGCTGTTTTTT.

The chain couples TRBV6-6 to TRBJ2-7; 12 positions agree with TRBD1. The CDR3 extends over 14 amino acids. Germline V gene lookup returns CDR1 MNHNY and CDR2 SVGAGI (reference sequence). Germline trimming cut 6 bases from V and 5 bases from J; bases unmatched to any gene: 5. The CDR3 nucleotides are TGTGCCAGCAGGACCGGGACAGGGGGCAACGAGCAGTACTTC. This sequence encodes CASRTGTGGNEQYF.

The chain joins TRBV6-1 to TRBJ1-2, with 10 bases lining up with TRBD1. The ends lost 3 bases at V and 7 bases at J; junction bases unmatched: 8. Germline-derived CDR1 and CDR2 are MNHNS and SASEGT. The length of the CDR3 is 15 residues. The CDR3 spells CASSETGTGVGGYTF. The CDR3 region has the DNA TGTGCCAGCAGTGAGACCGGGACAGGGGTGGGTGGCTACACCTTC.

The rearrangement joins TRBV4-1 to TRBJ2-2; D tentatively reads TRBD1 or TRBD2 (6 bases each). The CDR3 is 18 amino acids. CDR1 and CDR2 (germline): MGHRA, YSYEKL. The V gene lost 3 bases and the J gene lost 2 bases, with 19 bases spanning the gap. In DNA, the CDR3 is TGCGCCAGCAGCCACGCTGGGGGGCAGGAGAGAAACACCGGGGAGCTGTTTTTT. Its translation: CASSHAGGQERNTGELFF.

This chain connects TRBV7-9 to TRBJ2-1; TRBD2 aligns across 7 bases. Germline CDR1 is SEHNR and CDR2 is FQNEAQ (reference sequence). Unmatched junction bases numbered 3, after V lost 5 bases and J lost 2 bases. The CDR3 loop spans 14 amino acids. Written as DNA, the CDR3 is TGTGCCAGCAGCCCAAGCGGGGCCTACAATGAGCAGTTCTTC. Its translation: CASSPSGAYNEQFF.